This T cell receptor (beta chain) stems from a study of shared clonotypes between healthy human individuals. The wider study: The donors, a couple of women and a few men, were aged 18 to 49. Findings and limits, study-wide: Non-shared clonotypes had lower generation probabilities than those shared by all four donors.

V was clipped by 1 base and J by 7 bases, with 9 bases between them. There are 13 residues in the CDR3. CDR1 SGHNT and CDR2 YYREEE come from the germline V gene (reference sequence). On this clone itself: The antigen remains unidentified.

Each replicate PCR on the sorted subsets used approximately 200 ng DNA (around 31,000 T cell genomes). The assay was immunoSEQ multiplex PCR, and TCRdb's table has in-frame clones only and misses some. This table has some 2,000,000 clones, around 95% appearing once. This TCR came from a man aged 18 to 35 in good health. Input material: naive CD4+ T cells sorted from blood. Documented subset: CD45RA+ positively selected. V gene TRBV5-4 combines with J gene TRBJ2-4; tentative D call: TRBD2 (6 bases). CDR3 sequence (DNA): TGTGCCAGCAGCTTGTCGGGACTTAACATTCAGTACTTC. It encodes CASSLSGLNIQYF.